This T cell receptor (beta chain) was observed in a study of monozygotic twins with inflammatory bowel disease. TCRdb reprocessed the 5' RACE reads, with one entry per CDR3 protein and no DNA. This sample's table reports more than 85,000 distinct CDR3 sequences. The CDR3 sequence is 12 residues long. Germline V gene sequence: CDR1 DFQATT, CDR2 SNEGSKA (reference sequence). The TCR originated in a human donor with ulcerative colitis or Crohn's disease, or a healthy co-twin of an affected twin (not recorded which). The V gene is TRBV20-1, the J gene TRBJ1-2; the D call from TCRdb, TRBD1, cannot be confirmed without DNA. Specimen: blood. CDR3 sequence: CSALGGDYGYTF.